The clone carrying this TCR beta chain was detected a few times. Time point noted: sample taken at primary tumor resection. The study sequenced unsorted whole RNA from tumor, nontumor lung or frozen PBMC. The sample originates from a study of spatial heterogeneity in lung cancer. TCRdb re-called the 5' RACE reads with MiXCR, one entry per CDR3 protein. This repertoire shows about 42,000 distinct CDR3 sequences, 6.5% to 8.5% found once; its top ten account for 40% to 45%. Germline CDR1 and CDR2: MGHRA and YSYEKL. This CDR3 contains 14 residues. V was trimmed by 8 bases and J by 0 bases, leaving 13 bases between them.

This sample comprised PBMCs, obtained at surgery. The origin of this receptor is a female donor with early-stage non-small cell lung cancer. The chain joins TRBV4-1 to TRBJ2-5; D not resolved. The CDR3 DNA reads TGCGCCAGCGCTCAGACACCTTACCAAGAGACCCAGTACTTC. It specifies CASAQTPYQETQYF.